Below are 28 T cell receptor beta chains sequenced from a single sample in a study of spatial heterogeneity in lung cancer (dated by TCRdb to the late 2010s). The time point label of this sample denotes: sample taken at primary tumor resection. Without any cell sorting, TCR sequencing was performed on whole RNA extracted either from tumor and nontumor lung tissue or from cryopreserved PBMC samples. The library was built by means of 5' RACE. This sample was sequenced with a NextSeq 500. TCRdb reprocessed the public reads (quality trimming at Q25 with fastp, clone calling with MiXCR) and kept in-frame beta chains. Each entry is one CDR3 protein sequence, shown with its most common DNA and genes. This sample holds roughly 28,000 distinct CDR3 sequences; 7.5% to 10% were observed only once. The biggest ten clones account for around 36% of the sample. Sequencing was performed on PBMCs, taken at surgery. Receptor source: a female donor with early-stage non-small cell lung cancer.

The chain carries TRBV10-3 and TRBJ2-7; no firm D call. This CDR3 has 13 residues. The germline CDR1 and CDR2 sequences are ENHRY and SYGVKD. The germline V and J ends were trimmed by 3 bases and 1 base, with 7 bases remaining between them. The DNA of the CDR3 is TGTGCCATCAGTGACGGATTTTCCTACGAGCAGTACGTC. Its translation is CAISDGFSYEQYV.

This clonotype has at least ten counts. This chain connects TRBV11-2 to TRBJ2-5; 7 bases are a match to TRBD1. The trim removed 5 bases at V and 3 bases at J, leaving 3 bases unmatched. This CDR3 has 13 amino acids. CDR1 SGHAT and CDR2 FQNNGV come from the germline V gene. The CDR3 DNA is TGTGCCAGCAGCCGGGACAGAGAAGAGACCCAGTACTTC. Its protein is CASSRDREETQYF.

Many counts were recorded for this clonotype. The chain combines TRBV28 with TRBJ2-2; 9 nucleotides match TRBD2. CDR1 and CDR2 (germline): MDHEN, SYDVKM. V shed 4 bases, J shed 3 bases, and the junction held 6 bases outside the gene matches. This CDR3 is 16 amino acids long. The CDR3 coding sequence is TGTGCCAGCAGTTCCCCGGGACTAGCTTACACCGGGGAGCTGTTTTTT. Its translation: CASSSPGLAYTGELFF.

This chain joins TRBV29-1 and TRBJ2-5; 7 nucleotides agree with TRBD2. V trimming: 4 bases; J trimming: 2 bases; junction bases outside the gene matches: 10. The CDR3 loop spans 15 amino acids. Germline CDR1 reads SQVTM; CDR2 reads ANQGSEA. The CDR3 spells CSVGGLPHTQETQYF. The CDR3 DNA is TGCAGCGTTGGGGGACTACCTCACACTCAAGAGACCCAGTACTTC.

Judged by abundance, this clonotype is medium-sized. The chain carries TRBV24-1 and TRBJ2-3; the D is unclear. The CDR3 covers 13 residues. Trimming cost V 1 base and J 4 bases, with 5 bases left between them. Germline loops: CDR1 KGHDR, CDR2 SFDVKD. The CDR3 reads CATSDLSADTQYF. The CDR3 DNA reads as TGTGCCACCAGTGATTTAAGCGCAGATACGCAGTATTTT.

This clonotype appeared many times. The J gene is TRBJ2-1, the V gene TRBV7-9; D uncertain. V gave up 1 base and J gave up 15 bases, with 16 bases separating them. In germline, CDR1 is SEHNR, CDR2 FQNEAQ (reference sequence). CDR3 size: 13 residues. Written as DNA, the CDR3 is TGTGCCAGCAGCTTAGGCGCGCTAGTCGTGCCGTTCTTC. This encodes CASSLGALVVPFF.

The chain is built from TRBV7-3 and TRBJ1-1; possibly TRBD1 for D (6 bases). The CDR3 spans 14 residues. Germline V gene data show CDR1 as SGHTA and CDR2 as FQGTGA. Trimming took off 5 bases at V and 0 bases at J, with 10 bases between the two ends. For the CDR3, the DNA is TGTGCCAGCAGCGCGGGACACATGAACACTGAAGCTTTCTTT. It specifies CASSAGHMNTEAFF. Variable domain in full (rest from reference TRBV7-3 and TRBJ1-1): GAGVSQTPSNKVTEKGKYVELRCDPISGHTALYWYRQSLGQGPEFLIYFQGTGAADDSGLPNDRFFAVRPEGSVSTLKIQRTERGDSAVYLCASSAGHMNTEAFFGQGTRLTVV.

This clonotype was picked up many times. This chain connects TRBV5-8 to TRBJ1-1, with 9 bases aligning to TRBD1. The CDR3 is 15 residues long. Germline V CDR1 and CDR2: SGHTS, YDEGEE. After removal of 2 bases from V and 3 bases from J, the junction contained 5 bases not matched to a gene. The CDR3 DNA reads as TGTGCCAGCAGCTTACGGACAGGGGTTTACACTGAAGCTTTCTTT. As protein: CASSLRTGVYTEAFF.

The chain carries TRBV27 and TRBJ2-1, with TRBD2 identical over 7 bases. Per germline, CDR1 MNHEY and CDR2 SMNVEV (reference sequence). This CDR3 spans 14 amino acids. With V trimmed by 5 bases and J by 4 bases, 5 bases remained unmatched. CDR3 nucleotide sequence: TGTGCCAGCAGTGGCGGGAGTAGGTACAATGAGCAGTTCTTC. Translated, it gives CASSGGSRYNEQFF.

The chain employs TRBV28 and TRBJ2-4; D uncertain. CDR3 length: 18 amino acids. V gave up 3 bases and J gave up 1 base, with 19 bases separating them. CDR1 and CDR2 from the germline V gene are MDHEN and SYDVKM. Here the CDR3 reads CASSFLRLRYSAKNIQYF. CDR3 DNA sequence: TGTGCCAGCAGTTTTCTAAGACTCCGGTACTCGGCCAAAAACATTCAGTACTTC.

This clonotype was seen many times. The V gene is TRBV18, the J gene TRBJ2-3; the D gene is possibly TRBD2 (5 bases). V was shortened by 10 bases and J by 2 bases, with 16 bases between the two germline ends. CDR1 KGHSH and CDR2 LQKENI come from the germline V gene. This CDR3 spans 14 amino acids. In DNA, the CDR3 is TGTGCCACCAAAAACGGGGAGACCACAGATACGCAGTATTTT. Its translation: CATKNGETTDTQYF.

The table lists this clonotype with many counts. V and J are TRBV12-3 or TRBV12-4 and TRBJ2-1; 8 bases align to TRBD1. The length of the CDR3 is 12 residues. Germline trimming cut 10 bases from V and 8 bases from J; bases unmatched to any gene: 7. CDR3 residues: CATGTGGDEQFF. For the CDR3, the DNA is TGTGCCACGGGGACAGGAGGCGATGAGCAGTTCTTC.

In this sample, this clonotype turned up many times. CDR3 amino acids: CASSLSGTQYF. The CDR3 nucleotides read TGTGCCAGCAGCTTGTCTGGGACCCAGTACTTC. J is TRBJ2-5 and V is TRBV5-6, with D uncertain. CDR3 length: 11 amino acids. CDR1 and CDR2 (germline): SGHDT, YYEEEE. V was shortened by 1 base and J by 7 bases, with 5 bases between the two germline ends.

The chain couples TRBV11-1 to TRBJ2-1; D may correspond to TRBD1 or TRBD2 (6 bases each). Trimming cost V 6 bases and J 15 bases, with 18 bases left between them. CDR3 length equals 12 residues. Germline CDR1 is SGHAT and CDR2 is FQDESV (reference sequence). Here the CDR3 DNA reads TGTGCCAGCAGTAACACTCGGGGGCGGTGGTTCTTC. Translation gives CASSNTRGRWFF.

The J gene is TRBJ1-1, the V gene TRBV7-2, with 7 bases fitting TRBD1. CDR1 SGHTA and CDR2 FQGNSA come from the germline V gene. V lost 5 bases and J lost 2; bases outside the gene matches: 5. The CDR3 has 14 residues. CDR3 coding DNA: TGTGCCAGCAGCACGACAGGGTATAACACTGAAGCTTTCTTT. This sequence encodes CASSTTGYNTEAFF. The variable domain in full, completed from reference TRBV7-2 and TRBJ1-1, reads GAGVSQSPSNKVTEKGKDVELRCDPISGHTALYWYRQSLGQGLEFLIYFQGNSAPDKSGLPSDRFSAERTGGSVSTLTIQRTQQEDSAVYLCASSTTGYNTEAFFGQGTRLTVV.

This clonotype was counted between two and nine times. V gene TRBV7-6 combines with J gene TRBJ2-5; D remains ambiguous. Germline V CDR1 and CDR2: SGHVS, FNYEAQ. This CDR3 has 12 residues. The V end lost 5 bases, the J end lost 5 bases, and 9 bases lay between the germline ends. The CDR3 nucleotides are TGTGCCAGCAGCCCCACCGGGGAGACCCAGTACTTC. Its protein product is CASSPTGETQYF.

This clonotype was found many times. This sequence joins TRBV10-3 and TRBJ2-3, with D tentatively TRBD2 (6 bases). The CDR3 has 15 amino acids. Germline CDR1 and CDR2: ENHRY and SYGVKD. Trimming removed 8 bases from V and 1 base from J, with 16 bases in between. Here the CDR3 DNA reads TGTGCCATCGGGTCTGGGGCGGGACGCACAGATACGCAGTATTTT. This codes for CAIGSGAGRTDTQYF.

This chain joins TRBV29-1 and TRBJ2-1; TRBD2 aligns across 9 bases. J was trimmed by 3 bases and V by 2 bases; bases with no gene match: 8. Germline loops: CDR1 SQVTM, CDR2 ANQGSEA. This CDR3 has 16 residues. The CDR3 nucleotides read TGCAGCGTTGAACTAGCGGGAAGAGGAGTCTACAATGAGCAGTTCTTC. It yields the protein CSVELAGRGVYNEQFF.

This clonotype appeared a few times. This chain joins TRBV6-5 and TRBJ1-1, with D unresolved. The CDR3 length is 14 residues. Per germline, CDR1 MNHEY and CDR2 SVGAGI. V lost 6 bases and J 1 base, leaving 12 bases between the germline ends. CDR3 bases: TGTGCCAGCAGAGAAACTGGGAGGAACACTGAAGCTTTCTTT. Translated, it gives CASRETGRNTEAFF.

This clonotype was counted only a few times. This CDR3 is CSASPRGSSTDTQYF. DNA for the CDR3: TGCAGTGCTAGTCCCAGGGGCTCTAGCACAGATACGCAGTATTTT. This chain joins TRBV20-1 and TRBJ2-3; D is possibly TRBD1 (6 bases). Trimming removed 3 bases from V and 0 bases from J, with 13 bases in between. Germline V gene sequence: CDR1 DFQATT, CDR2 SNEGSKA (reference sequence). The CDR3 sequence is 15 residues long.

In its sample, this clonotype was seen many times. The gene calls are TRBV19 and TRBJ2-2, with a tentative D call TRBD2 (6 bases). Germline V CDR1 and CDR2: LNHDA, SQIVND (reference sequence). V was trimmed by 1 base and J by 6 bases, leaving 12 bases between them. The CDR3 is 15 amino acids. The CDR3 spells CASSIVGSRPGELFF. The DNA of the CDR3 is TGTGCCAGTAGTATAGTCGGGAGCCGGCCCGGGGAGCTGTTTTTT.

This clonotype was seen many times. The V gene is TRBV5-6, the J gene TRBJ2-7, with D possibly TRBD2 on 5 matching bases. This CDR3 has 14 residues. Germline V CDR1 and CDR2: SGHDT, YYEEEE. V was shortened by 2 bases and J by 0 bases, with 9 bases between the two germline ends. CDR3 sequence reads: CASSLMGSSYEQYF. CDR3 in DNA: TGTGCCAGCAGCTTAATGGGGAGCTCCTACGAGCAGTACTTC.

This clonotype was found a few times. V and J are TRBV19 and TRBJ2-3, with TRBD1 matching 9 bases. CDR1 and CDR2 (germline): LNHDA, SQIVND (reference sequence). The CDR3 has 16 amino acids. The V segment lost 5 bases and the J segment 5 bases; nucleotides outside the gene matches: 11. DNA for the CDR3: TGTGCCAGTAGTCGCACCGGGACAGGGATAGGAGATACGCAGTATTTT. It is translated as CASSRTGTGIGDTQYF.

This clonotype was counted only a few times. The chain joins TRBV2 to TRBJ1-5; the D is unclear. V was clipped by 1 base and J by 9 bases, with 10 bases between them. Germline V gene sequence: CDR1 SNHLY, CDR2 FYNNEI. This CDR3 has 13 amino acids. The CDR3 DNA sequence: TGTGCCAGCAGTGAAGAGATGGGGTGGCCCCAGCATTTT. Amino acids: CASSEEMGWPQHF.

In this sample, this clonotype turned up many times. The CDR3 DNA is TGTGCCAGCAGCCAAGATCCTCCCTCCTCCTACAATGAGCAGTTCTTC. As protein: CASSQDPPSSYNEQFF. The V gene is TRBV4-2, the J gene TRBJ2-1, with D uncertain. CDR3 size: 16 residues. In germline, CDR1 is LGHNA, CDR2 YNFKEQ. The V end lost 0 bases, the J end lost 0 bases, and 9 bases lay between the germline ends.

This clonotype was seen at least ten times. This chain connects TRBV29-1 to TRBJ1-1; D remains ambiguous. This CDR3 is 11 amino acids long. Per the germline V gene, CDR1 is SQVTM and CDR2 is ANQGSEA. Trimming cost V 3 bases and J 0 bases, with 2 bases left between them. CDR3 sequence: CSVDMNTEAFF. For the CDR3, the DNA is TGCAGCGTTGATATGAACACTGAAGCTTTCTTT.

This clonotype has at least ten counts. The chain uses TRBV18 and TRBJ2-3, with 8 bases fitting TRBD2. Trimming cost V 2 bases and J 0 bases; bases outside gene matches: 1. The length of the CDR3 is 15 residues. Germline V gene data show CDR1 as KGHSH and CDR2 as LQKENI. In DNA, the CDR3 is TGTGCCAGCTCACCATCTAGCGGGAGCACAGATACGCAGTATTTT. This codes for CASSPSSGSTDTQYF.

The sample holds many counts of this clonotype. V is TRBV5-6 and J is TRBJ2-4, with D tentatively TRBD1 (6 bases). The germline V gene has CDR1 SGHDT and CDR2 YYEEEE. The CDR3 length is 18 residues. The V and J ends lost 0 bases and 1 base respectively, with 17 bases between them. In DNA form, the CDR3 reads TGTGCCAGCAGCTTGGAGGGTTGGGGGCCATCGGCCAAAAACATTCAGTACTTC. As protein: CASSLEGWGPSAKNIQYF.